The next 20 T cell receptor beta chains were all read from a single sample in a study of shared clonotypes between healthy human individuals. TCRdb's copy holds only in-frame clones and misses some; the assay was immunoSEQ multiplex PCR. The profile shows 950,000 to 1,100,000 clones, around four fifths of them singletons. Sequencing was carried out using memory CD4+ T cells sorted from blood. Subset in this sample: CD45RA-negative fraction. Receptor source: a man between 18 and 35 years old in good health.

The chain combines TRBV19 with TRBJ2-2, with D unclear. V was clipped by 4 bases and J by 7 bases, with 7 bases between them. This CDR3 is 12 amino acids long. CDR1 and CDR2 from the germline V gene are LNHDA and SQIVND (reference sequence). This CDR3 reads CASSKQYGELFF. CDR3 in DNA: TGTGCCAGTAGTAAACAATACGGGGAGCTGTTTTTT.

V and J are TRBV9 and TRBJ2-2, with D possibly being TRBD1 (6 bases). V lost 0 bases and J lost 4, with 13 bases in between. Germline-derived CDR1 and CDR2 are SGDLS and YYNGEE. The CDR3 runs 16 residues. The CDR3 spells CASSVEAGAVTGELFF. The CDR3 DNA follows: TGTGCCAGCAGCGTAGAGGCAGGGGCAGTCACCGGGGAGCTGTTTTTT.

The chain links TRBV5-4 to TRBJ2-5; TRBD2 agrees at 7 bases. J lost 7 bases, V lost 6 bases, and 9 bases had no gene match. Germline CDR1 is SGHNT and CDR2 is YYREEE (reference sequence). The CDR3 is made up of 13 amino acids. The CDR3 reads CASTRGREVTQYF. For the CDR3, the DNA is TGTGCCAGCACCCGGGGGAGGGAGGTGACCCAGTACTTC.

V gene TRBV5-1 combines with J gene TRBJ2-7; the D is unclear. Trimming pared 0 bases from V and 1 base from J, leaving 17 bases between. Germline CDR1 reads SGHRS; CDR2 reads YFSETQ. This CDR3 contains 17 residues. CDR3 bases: TGCGCCAGCAGCTTGGCCGTCAATGTGATGGCGTCCTACGAGCAGTACTTC. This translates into CASSLAVNVMASYEQYF.

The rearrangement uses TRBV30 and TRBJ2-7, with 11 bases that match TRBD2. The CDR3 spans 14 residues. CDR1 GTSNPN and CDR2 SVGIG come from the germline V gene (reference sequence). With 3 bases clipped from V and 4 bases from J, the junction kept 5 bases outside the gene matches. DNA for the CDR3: TGTGCCTGGAGGGTAGCGGGGGGGCGTTACGAGCAGTACTTC. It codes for CAWRVAGGRYEQYF.

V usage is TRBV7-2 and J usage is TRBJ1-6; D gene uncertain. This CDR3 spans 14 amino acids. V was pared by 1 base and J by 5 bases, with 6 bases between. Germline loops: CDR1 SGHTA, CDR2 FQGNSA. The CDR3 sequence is CASSLGRNNSPLHF. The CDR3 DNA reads TGTGCCAGCAGCTTAGGGCGGAATAATTCACCCCTCCACTTT.

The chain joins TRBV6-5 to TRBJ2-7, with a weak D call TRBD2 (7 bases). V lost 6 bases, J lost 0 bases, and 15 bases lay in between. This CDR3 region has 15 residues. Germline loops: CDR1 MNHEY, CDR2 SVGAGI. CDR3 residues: CASRKGGGPSYEQYF. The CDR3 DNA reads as TGTGCCAGCAGGAAGGGAGGGGGACCCTCCTACGAGCAGTACTTC.

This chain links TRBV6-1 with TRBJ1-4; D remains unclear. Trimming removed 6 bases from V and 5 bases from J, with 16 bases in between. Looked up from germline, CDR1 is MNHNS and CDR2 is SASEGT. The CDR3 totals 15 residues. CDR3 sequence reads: CASRWEARSNEKLFF. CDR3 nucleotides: TGTGCCAGCAGGTGGGAGGCCCGGTCGAATGAAAAACTGTTTTTT.

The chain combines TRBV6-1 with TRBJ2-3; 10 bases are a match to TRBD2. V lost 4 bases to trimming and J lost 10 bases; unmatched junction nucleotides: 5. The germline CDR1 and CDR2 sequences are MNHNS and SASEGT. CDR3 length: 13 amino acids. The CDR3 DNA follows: TGTGCCAGCAGTGTGGAGACTAGCGGGTCGCAGTATTTT. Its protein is CASSVETSGSQYF.

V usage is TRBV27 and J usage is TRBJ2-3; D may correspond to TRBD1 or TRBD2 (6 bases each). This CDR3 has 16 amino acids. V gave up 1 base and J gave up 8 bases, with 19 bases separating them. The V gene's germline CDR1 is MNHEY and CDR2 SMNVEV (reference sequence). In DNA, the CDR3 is TGTGCCAGCAGTTTATTTAGGTCAGGAGGGGGTTTTACGCAGTATTTT. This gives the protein CASSLFRSGGGFTQYF.

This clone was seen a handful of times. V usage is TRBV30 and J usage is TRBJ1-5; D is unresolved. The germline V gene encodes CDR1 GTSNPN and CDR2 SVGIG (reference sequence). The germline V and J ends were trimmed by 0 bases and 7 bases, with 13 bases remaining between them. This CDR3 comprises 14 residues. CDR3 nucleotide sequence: TGTGCCTGGAGTGTAACGCGGTCGGGCCAGCCCCAGCATTTT. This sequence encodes CAWSVTRSGQPQHF.

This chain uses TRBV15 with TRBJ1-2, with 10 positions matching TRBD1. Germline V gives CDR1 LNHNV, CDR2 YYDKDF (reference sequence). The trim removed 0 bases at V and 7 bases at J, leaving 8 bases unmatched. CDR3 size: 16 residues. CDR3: CATSRDPDRGHIGYTF. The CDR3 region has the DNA TGTGCCACCAGCAGAGACCCCGACAGGGGGCATATTGGCTACACCTTC.

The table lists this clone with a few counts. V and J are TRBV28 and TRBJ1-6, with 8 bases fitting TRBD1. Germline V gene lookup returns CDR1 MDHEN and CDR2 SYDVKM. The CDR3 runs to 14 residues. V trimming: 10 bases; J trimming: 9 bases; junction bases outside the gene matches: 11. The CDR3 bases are TGTGCCACCAAGGGGGCAGGGGGCATTTCACCCCTCCACTTT. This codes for CATKGAGGISPLHF.

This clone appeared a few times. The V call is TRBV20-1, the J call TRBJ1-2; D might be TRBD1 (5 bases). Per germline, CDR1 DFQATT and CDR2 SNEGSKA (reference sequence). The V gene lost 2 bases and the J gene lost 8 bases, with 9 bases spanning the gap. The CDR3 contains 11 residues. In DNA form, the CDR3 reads TGCAGTGCTAGACAGGGAGAAGGCTACACCTTC. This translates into CSARQGEGYTF.

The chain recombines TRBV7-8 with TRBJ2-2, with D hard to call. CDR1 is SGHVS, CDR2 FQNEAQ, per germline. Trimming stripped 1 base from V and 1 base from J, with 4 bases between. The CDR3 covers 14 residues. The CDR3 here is CASSLGGNTGELFF. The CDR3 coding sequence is TGTGCCAGCAGCTTAGGAGGGAACACCGGGGAGCTGTTTTTT.

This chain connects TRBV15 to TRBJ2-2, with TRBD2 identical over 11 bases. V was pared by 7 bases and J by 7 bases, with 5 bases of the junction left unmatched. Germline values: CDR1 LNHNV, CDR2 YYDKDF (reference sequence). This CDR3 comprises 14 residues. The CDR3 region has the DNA TGTGCCACCAAAGGGACTAGCGGACTCGGGGAGCTGTTTTTT. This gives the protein CATKGTSGLGELFF.

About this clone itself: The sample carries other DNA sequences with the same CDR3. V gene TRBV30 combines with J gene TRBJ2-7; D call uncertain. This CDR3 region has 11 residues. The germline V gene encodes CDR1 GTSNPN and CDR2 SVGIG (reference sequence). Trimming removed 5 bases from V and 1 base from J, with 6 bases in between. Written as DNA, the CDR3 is TGTGCCTGGTCTTCTTCCTACGAGCAGTACTTC. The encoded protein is CAWSSSYEQYF.

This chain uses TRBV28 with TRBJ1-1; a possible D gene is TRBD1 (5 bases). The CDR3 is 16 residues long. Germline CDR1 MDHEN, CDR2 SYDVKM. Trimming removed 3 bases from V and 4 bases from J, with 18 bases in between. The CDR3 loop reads CASSFLLTGVGTEAFF. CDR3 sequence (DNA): TGTGCCAGCAGTTTTTTATTAACGGGGGTCGGCACTGAAGCTTTCTTT.

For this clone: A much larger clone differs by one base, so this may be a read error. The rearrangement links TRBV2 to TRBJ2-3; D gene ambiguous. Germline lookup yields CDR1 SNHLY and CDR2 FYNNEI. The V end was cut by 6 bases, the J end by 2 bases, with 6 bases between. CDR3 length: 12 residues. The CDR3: CASRLDTDTQYF. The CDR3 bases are TGTGCCAGCAGATTAGACACAGATACGCAGTATTTT.

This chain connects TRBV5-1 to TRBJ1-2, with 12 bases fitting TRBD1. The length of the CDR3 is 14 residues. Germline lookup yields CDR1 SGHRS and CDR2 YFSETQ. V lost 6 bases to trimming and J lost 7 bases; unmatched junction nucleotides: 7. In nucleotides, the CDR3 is TGCGCCAGCAAACCGGGACAGGGGGCGGGTGGCTACACCTTC. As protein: CASKPGQGAGGYTF.